This is a list of T cell receptor beta chains from one sample in a study of Ad26.COV2.S vaccination and SARS-CoV-2 variants. Sequencing was performed with immunoSEQ multiplex PCR; in TCRdb, only in-frame clones are kept and a portion is missing. The profile shows roughly 100,000 clones, over 60% of them singletons. The starting material was peripheral blood, obtained after recovery from COVID-19. The receptor set was obtained from a human donor who had recovered from COVID-19. Each CDR3 is given with its conserved first and last residue. D genes are given only for firm matches. Only some rows state a clone size, as once, few, many or a class for expanded clones.

D,J,size,V,CDR3,DNA
NA,TRBJ1-6,NA,TRBV19,CASSERTGYGNSPLHF,TGTGCCAGTAGTGAGAGAACAGGGTACGGTAATTCACCCCTCCACTTT
NA,TRBJ2-1,NA,TRBV5-1,CASSLGGLYNEQFF,TGCGCCAGCAGCTTGGGGGGGCTATACAATGAGCAGTTCTTC
NA,TRBJ2-3,NA,TRBV7-9,CASSLMDFTDTQYF,TGTGCCAGCAGCTTAATGGACTTCACAGATACGCAGTATTTT
NA,TRBJ2-1,once,TRBV11-2,CASRQHLRVNEQFF,TGTGCCAGCAGGCAACACCTGAGGGTGAATGAGCAGTTCTTC
TRBD2,TRBJ2-3,NA,TRBV5-1,CASSLGAAGGTDTQYF,TGCGCCAGCAGCTTGGGCGCCGCGGGGGGGACAGATACGCAGTATTTT
NA,TRBJ2-1,NA,TRBV12-3/TRBV12-4,CASSLAGANEQFF,TGTGCCAGCAGTTTAGCCGGGGCTAATGAGCAGTTCTTC
TRBD1,TRBJ1-2,NA,TRBV2,CASIPRTGGADGYTF,TGTGCCAGCATTCCAAGGACAGGGGGCGCCGATGGCTACACCTTC
NA,TRBJ1-1,NA,TRBV3-1/TRBV3-2,CASSQETSNTEAFF,TGTGCCAGCAGCCAAGAAACATCGAACACTGAAGCTTTCTTT
TRBD1,TRBJ2-7,NA,TRBV10-3,CAMKLYLRGSSYEQYF,TGTGCCATGAAGCTCTACCTCAGGGGGAGCTCCTACGAGCAGTACTTC
NA,TRBJ1-2,NA,TRBV16,CASSRTLTEGYGYTF,TGTGCCAGCAGCCGCACCCTGACCGAAGGCTATGGCTACACCTTC
NA,TRBJ2-2,NA,TRBV9,CASSPMPETNGELFF,TGTGCCAGCAGCCCGATGCCAGAGACAAACGGGGAGCTGTTTTTT
TRBD1,TRBJ2-3,once,TRBV7-2,CASSPTPTGSGTDTQYF,TGTGCCAGCAGCCCCACCCCGACAGGGTCGGGCACAGATACGCAGTATTTT
NA,TRBJ2-1,NA,TRBV23-1,CASSQESSYNEQFF,TGCGCCAGCAGTCAAGAGAGCTCCTACAATGAGCAGTTCTTC
TRBD1,TRBJ1-1,NA,TRBV6-1,CASSEAWGQLNTEAFF,TGTGCCAGCAGTGAAGCCTGGGGACAGCTGAACACTGAAGCTTTCTTT
TRBD2,TRBJ2-3,NA,TRBV5-4,CASSSVAGGRRDTQYF,TGTGCCAGCAGCTCCGTAGCGGGGGGCCGGAGGGATACGCAGTATTTT
NA,TRBJ1-5,NA,TRBV6-4,CASTMNQPQHF,TGTGCCAGCACGATGAATCAGCCCCAGCATTTT
NA,TRBJ2-3,NA,TRBV28,CASSLPQSTDTQYF,TGTGCCAGCAGTTTACCCCAGAGCACAGATACGCAGTATTTT
TRBD1,TRBJ1-3,NA,TRBV5-1,CASSLTTGSNTIYF,TGCGCCAGCAGCCTCACGACAGGGTCAAACACCATATATTTT
NA,TRBJ1-1,NA,TRBV30,CAWRQDQTEAFF,TGTGCCTGGAGGCAAGACCAAACTGAAGCTTTCTTT
NA,TRBJ2-1,NA,TRBV19,CASSHRRSSYNEQFF,TGTGCCAGTAGTCACAGACGGAGCTCCTACAATGAGCAGTTCTTC
NA,TRBJ2-1,once,TRBV18,CASSPQYSYNEQFF,TGTGCCAGCTCACCACAGTACTCCTACAATGAGCAGTTCTTC
TRBD2,TRBJ2-1,once,TRBV14,CASSQEASGVQFF,TGTGCCAGCAGCCAAGAGGCTAGCGGGGTGCAGTTCTTC
TRBD1,TRBJ2-2,NA,TRBV3-1/TRBV3-2,CASSPPDRGRTGELFF,TGTGCCAGCAGCCCCCCGGACAGGGGAAGGACCGGGGAGCTGTTTTTT
TRBD2,TRBJ2-3,NA,TRBV7-2,CASSLVGTSGGVDTQYF,TGTGCCAGCAGCTTAGTCGGGACTAGCGGGGGGGTTGATACGCAGTATTTT
NA,TRBJ1-2,NA,TRBV25-1,CASSELDSTLNYGYTF,TGTGCCAGCAGTGAACTGGACAGCACGCTGAACTATGGCTACACCTTC
NA,TRBJ1-4,NA,TRBV29-1,CSVEGDGREKLFF,TGCAGCGTTGAAGGGGATGGGCGCGAAAAACTGTTTTTT
TRBD1,TRBJ1-4,NA,TRBV5-1,CASSNQGATNEKLFF,TGCGCCAGCAGCAACCAGGGGGCGACTAATGAAAAACTGTTTTTT
NA,TRBJ1-5,NA,TRBV7-2,CASSLEVGVQPQHF,TGTGCCAGCAGCTTAGAGGTAGGGGTTCAGCCCCAGCATTTT
NA,TRBJ1-1,NA,TRBV7-2,CASSQSTAMNTEAFF,TGTGCCAGCAGCCAAAGCACGGCTATGAACACTGAAGCTTTCTTT
TRBD1,TRBJ1-1,NA,TRBV5-4,CASSLARGPNTEAFF,TGTGCCAGCAGCTTGGCTAGGGGGCCTAACACTGAAGCTTTCTTT
TRBD2,TRBJ2-1,NA,TRBV19,CATRLAKYNEQFF,TGTGCCACCCGACTAGCGAAGTACAATGAGCAGTTCTTC
NA,TRBJ2-5,NA,TRBV11-2,CASSVDSGQETQYF,TGTGCCAGCAGCGTTGACAGCGGACAAGAGACCCAGTACTTC
NA,TRBJ1-5,few,TRBV2,CASSEAYDTQPQHF,TGTGCCAGCAGTGAAGCCTACGACACACAGCCCCAGCATTTT
NA,TRBJ2-5,NA,TRBV5-1,CASSLGVRPVGVQETQYF,TGCGCCAGCAGCTTGGGGGTCCGGCCAGTGGGGGTCCAAGAGACCCAGTACTTC
TRBD2,TRBJ2-5,few,TRBV29-1,CSVEPLAGDRETQYF,TGCAGCGTTGAACCGCTAGCGGGGGATCGGGAGACCCAGTACTTC
NA,TRBJ2-5,NA,TRBV12-3/TRBV12-4,CASSFQETQYF,TGTGCCAGCAGCTTTCAGGAGACCCAGTACTTC
NA,TRBJ1-1,NA,TRBV5-1,CASSPGVGALTEAFF,TGCGCCAGCAGCCCCGGTGTAGGGGCGCTGACTGAAGCTTTCTTT
NA,TRBJ2-7,NA,TRBV4-2,CASSQEPQGNYEQYF,TGTGCCAGCAGCCAAGAACCCCAGGGAAACTACGAGCAGTACTTC
TRBD1,TRBJ1-2,NA,TRBV19,CASTPTGGSNYGYTF,TGTGCCAGTACTCCCACAGGGGGCTCTAACTATGGCTACACCTTC
NA,TRBJ2-5,NA,TRBV4-1,CARSHVGVRGGRGKKTQYF,TGCGCCCGCAGCCACGTGGGGGTTCGCGGGGGCCGGGGGAAGAAGACCCAGTACTTC